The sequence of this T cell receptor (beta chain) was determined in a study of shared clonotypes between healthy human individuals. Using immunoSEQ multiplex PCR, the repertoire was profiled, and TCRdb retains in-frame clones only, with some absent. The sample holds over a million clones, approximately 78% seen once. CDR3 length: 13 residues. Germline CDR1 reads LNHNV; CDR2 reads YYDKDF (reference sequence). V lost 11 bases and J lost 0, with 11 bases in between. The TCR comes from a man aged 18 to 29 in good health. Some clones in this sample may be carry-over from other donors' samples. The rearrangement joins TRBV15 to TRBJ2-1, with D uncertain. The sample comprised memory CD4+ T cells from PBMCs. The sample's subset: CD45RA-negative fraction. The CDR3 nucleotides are TGTGCCTGGGCGAAGAACTCCTACAATGAGCAGTTCTTC. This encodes CAWAKNSYNEQFF.